This is a list of T cell receptor beta chains from one sample in a study of T cell responses to AZD1222 COVID-19 vaccine. Assay used: immunoSEQ multiplex PCR; TCRdb lists only in-frame clones, some missing. The data show around 73,000 clones, roughly 89% seen once. The material sequenced was peripheral blood, taken 28 days after the second AZD1222 dose. The source is an adult who received the AZD1222 COVID-19 vaccine. The CDR3 runs from the conserved cysteine through the conserved F or W. The order of the fields is clone size, J gene, D gene, V gene, CDR3 length, CDR3 DNA, CDR3 protein. D genes are given only for firm matches. Clone size, where shown, is once, few, many, or a class for clones that have expanded.

>-|TRBJ1-1|-|TRBV2|12
TGTGCCAGCAGCCTCAGGGTTGCTGAAGCTTTCTTT
CASSLRVAEAFF
>-|TRBJ1-5|TRBD1|TRBV24-1|16
TGTGCCACCAGTGACTCCGGACAGGGGGCAAATCAGCCCCAGCATTTT
CATSDSGQGANQPQHF
>-|TRBJ1-1|-|TRBV4-1|15
TGCGCCAGCAGCCCGATAGGGGGGAGGGACACTGAAGCTTTCTTT
CASSPIGGRDTEAFF
>-|TRBJ2-1|-|TRBV5-1|14
TGCGCCAGCTCCGGGACCCCCACCTACAATGAGCAGTTCTTC
CASSGTPTYNEQFF
>-|TRBJ1-5|TRBD1|TRBV27|14
TGTGCCAGCAGTGGGGGACAGGGTAATCAGCCCCAGCATTTT
CASSGGQGNQPQHF
>-|TRBJ2-5|TRBD2|TRBV28|15
TGTGCCAGCAGTTTAGCGGGGGGCCCGGAAGAGACCCAGTACTTC
CASSLAGGPEETQYF
>-|TRBJ1-3|TRBD1|TRBV11-2|14
TGTGCCAGCAGCACGACAGGGTGGGGAAACACCATATATTTT
CASSTTGWGNTIYF
>-|TRBJ1-5|-|TRBV6-1|13
TGTGCCAGCAGTGAATTAGGGCCTCAGCCCCAGCATTTT
CASSELGPQPQHF
>-|TRBJ1-1|-|TRBV28|12
TGTGCCAGTTTAAGGGGGAACACTGAAGCTTTCTTT
CASLRGNTEAFF
>few|TRBJ2-2|TRBD1|TRBV11-3|16
TGTGCCAGCAGCTCTTCGACCGGGACAGGAACCGGGGAGCTGTTTTTT
CASSSSTGTGTGELFF
>-|TRBJ2-2|-|TRBV5-1|15
TGCGCCAGCAGCTCGACAGGAACGAACACCGGGGAGCTGTTTTTT
CASSSTGTNTGELFF
>-|TRBJ1-6|-|TRBV30|15
TGTGCCTGGAGTGCTCCCCCAGGGCCGTATTCACCCCTCCACTTT
CAWSAPPGPYSPLHF
>-|TRBJ2-1|-|TRBV9|17
TGTGCCAGCAGCGTAGGGGTTGGGGGCGGCTCCTACAATGAGCAGTTCTTC
CASSVGVGGGSYNEQFF
>-|TRBJ1-2|-|TRBV19|19
TGTGCCAGTAGTCCCTCGGGGATCTTTTTGGGGCGTGCTAACTATGGCTACACCTTC
CASSPSGIFLGRANYGYTF
>-|TRBJ2-5|-|TRBV19|15
TGTGCCAGTAGTATAGGGGCAGGGTGGCAAGAGACCCAGTACTTC
CASSIGAGWQETQYF
>-|TRBJ1-1|-|TRBV9|13
TGTGCCAGCAGCGTAGTTGAACGTACTGAAGCTTTCTTT
CASSVVERTEAFF
>-|TRBJ2-7|-|TRBV28|13
TGTGCCAGCTCGGACAATTTGGCCTACGAGCAGTACTTC
CASSDNLAYEQYF
>-|TRBJ2-3|TRBD2|TRBV9|16
TGTGCCAGCAGCGTAACGAGCGGGGGGTTCACAGATACGCAGTATTTT
CASSVTSGGFTDTQYF
>-|TRBJ1-3|TRBD1|TRBV29-1|13
TGCAGCGCAGGGAGCAGGGGGTCAGGCACCATATATTTT
CSAGSRGSGTIYF
>-|TRBJ1-1|-|TRBV3-1/TRBV3-2|14
TGTGCCAGCAGCCAAGATCTTTGGGGGGCTGAAGCTTTCTTT
CASSQDLWGAEAFF
>once|TRBJ2-5|-|TRBV29-1|11
TGCAGCGTTGAGGTCGGGAACCCCCAGTACTTC
CSVEVGNPQYF
>-|TRBJ2-7|-|TRBV2|10
TGTGCCAAAGGACAGTACGAGCAGTACTTC
CAKGQYEQYF
>-|TRBJ1-2|TRBD1|TRBV5-6|15
TGTGCCAGCAGCTCCCCGGGACAGGACTCCTATGGCTACACCTTC
CASSSPGQDSYGYTF
>-|TRBJ1-1|-|TRBV14|15
TGTGCCAGCAGCCAAAGGACCCCGGGGGACACTGAAGCTTTCTTT
CASSQRTPGDTEAFF
>-|TRBJ2-1|-|TRBV28|12
TGTGCCAGCAGTTTGTATGCAAGAGATCAGTTCTTC
CASSLYARDQFF
>-|TRBJ1-1|TRBD1|TRBV6-5|14
TGTGCCAGCAGCTTTTTGACAGGGGACACTGAAGCTTTCTTT
CASSFLTGDTEAFF
>-|TRBJ2-2|TRBD1|TRBV7-2|13
TGTGCCAGCAGGACAGGGGGCACCGGGGAGCTGTTTTTT
CASRTGGTGELFF
>few|TRBJ1-1|-|TRBV2|14
TGTGCCAGCAGACAACGGGGGGTGAACACTGAAGCTTTCTTT
CASRQRGVNTEAFF
>once|TRBJ1-1|-|TRBV12-5|15
TGTGCTAGTGGTTTGGTGAGCAGGGCGGTTCCTGAAGCTTTCTTT
CASGLVSRAVPEAFF
>-|TRBJ2-1|-|TRBV18|13
TGTGCCAGCTCACCCAGGGGAGGGAATGAGCAGTTCTTC
CASSPRGGNEQFF
>-|TRBJ1-6|-|TRBV11-3|13
TGTGCCAGCAGCCGGAGTCGATCGGCACCCCTCCACTTT
CASSRSRSAPLHF
>-|TRBJ1-6|TRBD1|TRBV7-8|15
TGTGCCAGCAGCCCCGACAGGGCTCGTAATTCACCCCTCCACTTT
CASSPDRARNSPLHF
>-|TRBJ1-1|-|TRBV19|16
TGTGCCAGTAGTATGGCACAGGGTGTTGGCGGCACTGAAGCTTTCTTT
CASSMAQGVGGTEAFF
>-|TRBJ2-6|-|TRBV28|15
TGTGCCAGCAGTCCACAGGTCTCTGGGGCCAACGTCCTGACTTTC
CASSPQVSGANVLTF
>-|TRBJ2-7|TRBD1|TRBV19|13
TGTGCCAGTAGTATCGGGACAGGGGACGAGCAGTACTTC
CASSIGTGDEQYF
>-|TRBJ2-7|-|TRBV6-2/TRBV6-3|11
TGTGCCAGCAGTTACGGGGTCGAGCAGTACTTC
CASSYGVEQYF
>-|TRBJ2-7|-|TRBV18|13
TGTGCCAGCTCACCACAGGGGATCCGCGAGCAGTACTTC
CASSPQGIREQYF
>-|TRBJ2-4|-|TRBV28|16
TGTGCCAGCAGTTTATGGCAGGGTCTAGCCAAAAACATTCAGTACTTC
CASSLWQGLAKNIQYF
>-|TRBJ2-3|-|TRBV28|14
TGTGCCAGCAGACCCGAGGCGGTGGGGGATACGCAGTATTTT
CASRPEAVGDTQYF
>-|TRBJ2-1|TRBD2|TRBV6-2/TRBV6-3|18
TGTGCCAGCAGTTACTCTCCCTGGGAGGGCCTTTTTTACAATGAGCAGTTCTTC
CASSYSPWEGLFYNEQFF
>-|TRBJ2-7|-|TRBV19|12
TGTGCCAGTGTAAGCCCCGGGGGCCTTACGTACTTC
CASVSPGGLTYF
>few|TRBJ2-2|-|TRBV18|15
TGTGCCAGCTCACCGGTCACCCGGAACACCGGGGAGCTGTTTTTT
CASSPVTRNTGELFF
>-|TRBJ2-1|TRBD2|TRBV7-3|17
TGTGCCAGCAGCTTCCACGGACTAGCGGGAGACTACAATGAGCAGTTCTTC
CASSFHGLAGDYNEQFF
>-|TRBJ2-2|-|TRBV5-1|16
TGCGCCAGCAGCTTCGTCGCGGGAAGTGGCACCGGGGAGCTGTTTTTT
CASSFVAGSGTGELFF
>-|TRBJ2-2|-|TRBV9|15
TGTGCCAGCAGCTCCCAGGGCCTGGACACCGGGGAGCTGTTTTTT
CASSSQGLDTGELFF
>once|TRBJ2-3|-|TRBV27|16
TGTGCCAGCAGTTTATCGCAGGGGGGAGGGACAGATACGCAGTATTTT
CASSLSQGGGTDTQYF
>once|TRBJ2-7|TRBD2|TRBV6-2/TRBV6-3|17
TGTGCCAGCAGTTCCACCTCTTCTAGCGGTAGGCCCTACGAGCAGTACTTC
CASSSTSSSGRPYEQYF
>few|TRBJ2-3|TRBD1|TRBV5-4|16
TGTGCCAGCAGCCCCAAAAACAGGGGAGACACAGATACGCAGTATTTT
CASSPKNRGDTDTQYF
>-|TRBJ2-1|-|TRBV4-2|15
TGTGCCAGCAGCCAAGAAGAGAGATTGCTGACTGAGCAGTTCTTC
CASSQEERLLTEQFF
>-|TRBJ1-1|-|TRBV18|13
TGTGCCAGCTCACCATTCACGAACACTGAAGCTTTCTTT
CASSPFTNTEAFF
>-|TRBJ2-1|TRBD1|TRBV7-9|15
TGTGCCAGCAGCCCTGGGACAGGAGGATACAATGAGCAGTTCTTC
CASSPGTGGYNEQFF
>once|TRBJ2-7|TRBD2|TRBV5-1|17
TGCGCCAGCAGCATAGGACTAGCGGGGGCCAAGAACTACGAGCAGTACTTC
CASSIGLAGAKNYEQYF
>few|TRBJ2-1|-|TRBV3-1/TRBV3-2|13
TGTGCCAGCAGCCAAGGTCGCCTCCCCAAGCAGTTCTTC
CASSQGRLPKQFF
>few|TRBJ2-7|TRBD2|TRBV6-2/TRBV6-3|13
TGTGCCAGCAGCAGGGCCGCGGGAGGCGAGCAGTACTTC
CASSRAAGGEQYF
>once|TRBJ2-1|TRBD2|TRBV24-1|14
TGTGCCACCAGTCAAGCGGGGGCTTACAATGAGCAGTTCTTC
CATSQAGAYNEQFF
>-|TRBJ1-1|-|TRBV11-2|12
TGTGCCAGCAGCCTACAGGGTTCTGAAGCTTTCTTT
CASSLQGSEAFF
>-|TRBJ2-1|TRBD2|TRBV5-1|15
TGCGCCAGCAGCCCGGGACTAGCGGGAGGGGATGAGCAGTTCTTC
CASSPGLAGGDEQFF
>once|TRBJ1-1|-|TRBV5-4|14
TGTGCCAGCAGGCCTGTGGGGGGAGGGGCTGAAGCTTTCTTT
CASRPVGGGAEAFF